The clone carrying this TCR beta chain was picked up many times. Template-switching 5'RACE yielded the TCR cDNA; a universal primer site and UMIs were added in the process. TCRdb used MiXCR to reprocess the 5' RACE reads, holding one entry per CDR3 protein. Of 300,000 to 450,000 distinct CDR3 sequences in the sample, about 8.3% were seen once. Trimming stripped 3 bases from V and 0 bases from J, with 9 bases between. The CDR3 consists of 15 residues. This entry belongs to a study of T cells after yellow fever vaccination. Sequenced material: PBMCs, taken about 49 days after the first yellow fever vaccination. This rearrangement joins TRBV12-3 or TRBV12-4 to TRBJ2-1, with D possibly matching TRBD2 (6 bases). The receptor's source is a young man who received the YFV17D yellow fever vaccine. CDR3 residues: CASSFGGSSYNEQFF. For the CDR3, the DNA is TGTGCCAGCAGTTTCGGGGGAAGCTCCTACAATGAGCAGTTCTTC.